The rows below give T cell receptor beta chains drawn from one sample of a study of blood T cells in healthy people across ages. TCRdb ran MiXCR on the 5' RACE reads and lists one entry per CDR3 protein. The sample includes approximately 1,700,000 distinct CDR3 sequences, about two fifths of them seen just once. The sample consisted of blood. The receptors were gathered from a human donor in good health. Each CDR3 is given with its conserved first and last residue.

>TRBJ1-5|TRBV6-6
CASSDPTGINQPQHF
>TRBJ2-7|TRBV2
CASILERGSSYEQYF
>TRBJ1-1|TRBV2
CASTGYELPNTEAFF
>TRBJ1-2|TRBV20-1
CSVEQDSYGYTF
>TRBJ2-1|TRBV12-3/TRBV12-4
CASSTRGGSLLSYNEQFF
>TRBJ2-3|TRBV12-3/TRBV12-4
CASNHRRDLSTDTQYF
>TRBJ2-4|TRBV27
CASSFLTKNIQYF
>TRBJ2-1|TRBV4-1
CASSQYSGGHNEQFF
>TRBJ2-3|TRBV5-1
CASYPLIGGKASTDTQYF
>TRBJ2-1|TRBV15
CATSRDTRASDEQFF
>TRBJ1-2|TRBV14
CASMQKDDVTGYTF
>TRBJ2-7|TRBV12-3/TRBV12-4
CASSLEAGLVPGLEQYF
>TRBJ2-3|TRBV20-1
CSAGHRQADTQYF
>TRBJ1-2|TRBV7-2
CASSLETPYGYTF
>TRBJ1-1|TRBV29-1
CSVGTIMNTEAFF
>TRBJ2-1|TRBV5-6
CASSQAHPSYNEQFF
>TRBJ1-1|TRBV6-2/TRBV6-3
CASSLLDSLSEAFF
>TRBJ2-7|TRBV7-9
CASSLVEDLLYEQYF
>TRBJ2-1|TRBV12-3/TRBV12-4
CASSLPRTGKGQFF
>TRBJ2-2|TRBV4-3
CASSPYTSGGNTGELFF
>TRBJ2-3|TRBV12-3/TRBV12-4
CASSPKGRGADTQYF
>TRBJ2-1|TRBV10-3
CAISESSGGAVNEQFF
>TRBJ1-1|TRBV18
CASSRQGQPYTEAFF
>TRBJ1-3|TRBV4-2
CASSQDKEGTGNTIYF
>TRBJ1-2|TRBV6-6
CVSSQTYGYTF
>TRBJ2-5|TRBV9
CASSVGIDGQGVRAQYF
>TRBJ2-7|TRBV7-6
CASSFKQGFPYEQYF
>TRBJ2-1|TRBV5-6
CASSLDASPYNEQFF
>TRBJ2-6|TRBV29-1
CSVDDGTGAWFGANVLTF
>TRBJ2-7|TRBV7-2
CASSLSGGTAYEQYF
>TRBJ1-1|TRBV4-3
CASSRMTVNTEAFF
>TRBJ2-7|TRBV20-1
CSATEGWGPYEQYF
>TRBJ2-7|TRBV6-2/TRBV6-3
CASSSLSSPQEQYF
>TRBJ1-2|TRBV28
CASRGEKGLVRGYTF
>TRBJ1-1|TRBV29-1
CSAWTGTNTEAFF
>TRBJ2-1|TRBV9
CASSVGPPSGNEQFF
>TRBJ1-2|TRBV12-3/TRBV12-4
CASSPGRTYGYTF
>TRBJ2-7|TRBV6-6
CASSYAGLWEQYF
>TRBJ1-2|TRBV29-1
CSVDARLTNYGYTF
>TRBJ2-5|TRBV24-1
CATSDSGTSGGMSWRETQYF
>TRBJ2-1|TRBV7-2
CASTYFGGGYNEQFF
>TRBJ2-3|TRBV10-3
CAISESGAPSDTQYF
>TRBJ1-1|TRBV4-3
CAGSQGLSWDRGFVEAFF
>TRBJ1-6|TRBV7-8
CASSFRAASSYNSPLHF
>TRBJ1-1|TRBV10-3
CAISDMGSMNTEAFF
>TRBJ1-2|TRBV6-2/TRBV6-3
CASSPGTAHGGYTF